This T cell receptor (beta chain) was recovered during a study of blood T cell repertoires in COVID-19 (dated by TCRdb to about 2020). Describing the broader study: Samples covering the acute and convalescent phases of COVID-19 were provided by collaborators in the United States, Italy and Spain. The material from the prospective study consisted of cDNA or gDNA derived from T cells, B-cell-depleted T cells, or PBMCs. Subjects who had been exposed to COVID-19, were actively infected with it, or had recovered from it provided the deeply sampled blood TCRbeta repertoires that made up the dataset. The repertoires were made available in a free public database intended to serve as a resource for research on the immune response to SARS-CoV-2. The samples were drawn from the first 160 participants of the ongoing ImmuneRACE study and from 1,254 subjects provided by 6 global collaborators. Sample metadata almost always included a de-identified subject ID, COVID-19 status, age in years and sex. Where HLA class I and class II types were available, the types were taken from metadata supplied by the sample provider, not from assay-based typing.

As for this clone: No antigen is known for it. It has no much larger one-base neighbor in the sample; base qualities were not kept.

TCRbeta CDR3 regions were amplified from genomic DNA by means of the immunoSEQ Assay, a bias-controlled multiplex PCR. The source study handled its data this way. The number of nucleated cells in each sample was estimated from the amplification of reference gene primers within the assay. Sequence reads were collapsed and filtered to measure the absolute abundance of every unique TCRbeta CDR3 rearrangement. Productive Simpson clonality was computed per sample as the square root of Simpson's diversity index over productive rearrangements. TCRdb's version of the immuneACCESS table is confined to in-frame rearrangements and falls short of the full clone set. An unresolved V gene accounts for under half of the shortfall where checked; the remainder is of unknown origin. V and J calls and clone size follow that table, whereas D and trimming were derived from the DNA. For this sample the table gives 210,000 or so clones, of which over 75% were detected only once. The biggest ten clones account for under 5.5% of the sample.

CDR1 and CDR2 are read off the germline V gene as SGHAT and FQNNGV. Spanning cysteine to phenylalanine, the CDR3 consists of 13 amino acids. The CDR3 DNA has 39 bases and is translated from base 1. V is clipped by 5 bases and J by 1 base, and the sequence between their germline boundaries is 8 bases long. The full study reports these points: The amount of clinical and demographic metadata varied by source and participant and was provided uncurated.

Collaborating institutions collected whole blood in K2EDTA tubes following their own protocols. Collaborator samples were shipped for TCRbeta analysis as frozen whole blood, isolated PBMCs, or DNA extracted from either sample type. The sample was peripheral blood. This clonotype originated in a middle-aged woman with acute or convalescent COVID-19. The chain is assembled from TRBV11-2 and TRBJ1-1; too little of a D gene remains to name it. The DNA sequence reads TGTGCCAGCAGCCGTCCAGAGAACACTGAAGCTTTCTTT. It translates as CASSRPENTEAFF.